This TCR beta chain was found in a study of neurological immune-mediated disorders. TCRdb redid the calling of the 5' RACE reads with MiXCR, one entry per CDR3 protein. The table has about 39,000 distinct CDR3 sequences, 6.5% to 8.5% seen once. This clonotype was counted at least ten times. The CDR3 is 17 residues long. The germline CDR1 and CDR2 sequences are DFQATT and SNEGSKA (reference sequence). Trimming shortened V by 0 bases and J by 3 bases, and 18 bases separated the two germline ends. The sample was CD4+ T cells from blood. V usage is TRBV20-1 and J usage is TRBJ2-1; D may correspond to TRBD1 or TRBD2 (5 bases each). The sequence came from a man aged 45-65 years in good health. The CDR3 here is CSARDRDLKGDYNEQFF. DNA of the CDR3: TGCAGTGCTAGAGATCGGGACCTGAAAGGGGACTACAATGAGCAGTTCTTC.